This paragraph covers one T cell receptor (beta chain) sequence. The source of the sample is a study of shared clonotypes between healthy human individuals. Looking at the study overall: CD4 naive and CD4 memory each took three plates per donor, while CD8 naive took two and CD8 memory one.

In the study's own analysis: As immunoSEQ supplied junction-only sequences (without quality scores), filtering differed. Using immunoSEQ multiplex PCR, the repertoire was profiled, and TCRdb retains in-frame clones only, with some absent. Clonal size and the V and J genes are those of that table, whereas D and trimming came from the DNA. The repertoire consists of over a million clones, with 96% occurring once and the leading ten covering about 1%. V was shortened by 2 bases and J by 10 bases, with 21 bases between the two germline ends. The CDR3 runs 16 residues. CDR1 and CDR2 from the germline V gene are SGHTA and FQGTGA. All participating donors were Caucasian adults from Nashville, Tennessee.

The chain links TRBV7-3 to TRBJ2-1; a weak D match, TRBD1 (5 bases). This sequence was found in a man aged 25-45 years in good health. The sample was naive CD4+ T cells sorted from blood. Subset indicated: CD45RA+ positively selected. This CDR3 reads CASSLEGAQGVREQFF. The DNA of the CDR3 is TGTGCCAGCAGCTTAGAAGGAGCCCAAGGGGTTCGGGAGCAGTTCTTC.